This record looks at one T cell receptor (beta chain) sequence and its context. As yet, its antigen is unknown. The ends were cut back, 3 bases at V and 5 bases at J, with 13 bases in the middle. The CDR3 spans 14 residues. Per the germline V gene, CDR1 is LNHDA and CDR2 is SQIVND (reference sequence). The PCR contained 60 Vbeta and 13 Jbeta primers. Assay used: immunoSEQ multiplex PCR; TCRdb lists only in-frame clones, some missing. Of some 99,000 clones in the sample, roughly three quarters were seen once. The entry originates in a study of cytomegalovirus exposure and HLA in healthy donors. Overall study results and limits: The HLA-A and HLA-B alleles of most subjects were reportedly predicted accurately from TCR beta sequences.

The gene calls are TRBV19 and TRBJ1-1, with unresolved D. The TCR was taken from a woman between 50 and 59 years old in good health and CMV-seropositive. The sequencing input was PBMCs. For the CDR3, the DNA is TGTGCCAGTAGTATCGTAGCCCCGCCAACTGAAGCTTTCTTT. Residues: CASSIVAPPTEAFF.